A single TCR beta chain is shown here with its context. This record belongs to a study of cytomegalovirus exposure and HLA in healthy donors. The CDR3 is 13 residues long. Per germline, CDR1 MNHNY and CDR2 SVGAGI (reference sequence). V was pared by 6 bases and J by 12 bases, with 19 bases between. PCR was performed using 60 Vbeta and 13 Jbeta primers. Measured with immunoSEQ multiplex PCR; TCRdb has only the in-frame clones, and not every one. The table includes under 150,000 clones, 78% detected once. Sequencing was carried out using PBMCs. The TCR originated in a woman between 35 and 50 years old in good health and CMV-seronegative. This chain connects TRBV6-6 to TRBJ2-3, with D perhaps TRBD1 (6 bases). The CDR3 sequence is CASSHPDRSKQYF. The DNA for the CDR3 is TGTGCCAGCAGCCATCCCGACAGGAGCAAACAGTATTTT.